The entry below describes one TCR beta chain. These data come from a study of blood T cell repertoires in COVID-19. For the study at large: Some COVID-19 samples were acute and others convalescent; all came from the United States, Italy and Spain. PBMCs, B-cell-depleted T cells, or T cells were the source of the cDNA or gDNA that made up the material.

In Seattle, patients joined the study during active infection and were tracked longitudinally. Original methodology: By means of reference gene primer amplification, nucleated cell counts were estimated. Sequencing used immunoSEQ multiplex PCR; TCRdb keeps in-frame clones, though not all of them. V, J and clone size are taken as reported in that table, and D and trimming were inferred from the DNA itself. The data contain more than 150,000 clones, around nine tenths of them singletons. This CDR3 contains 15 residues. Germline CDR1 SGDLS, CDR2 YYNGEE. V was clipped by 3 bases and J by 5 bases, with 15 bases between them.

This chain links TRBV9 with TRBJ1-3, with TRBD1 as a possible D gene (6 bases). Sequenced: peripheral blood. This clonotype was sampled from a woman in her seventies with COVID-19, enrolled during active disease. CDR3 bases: TGTGCCAGCAGCGCAGTCAGGGGTGGGCGAAACACCATATATTTT. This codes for CASSAVRGGRNTIYF.